Following are 3 T cell receptor beta chains from one sample sequenced in a study of graft-versus-host responses after intestinal transplantation. The method was immunoSEQ multiplex PCR; TCRdb's version includes in-frame clones alone and lacks a portion of them. The sample has about 90,000 clones, 85% to 95% seen once. No antigen has been assigned to these receptors. The source material was unstimulated CD8+ T cells sorted from spleen or lymph node cells, sampled before transplant. The receptor set was obtained from a human donor who was the organ donor for an intestinal transplant.

This clone showed up just once. The rearrangement uses TRBV2 and TRBJ2-3; a weak D match, TRBD2 (6 bases). CDR3 length equals 17 residues. The V end was cut by 0 bases, the J end by 2 bases, with 15 bases between. In germline, CDR1 is SNHLY, CDR2 FYNNEI. The CDR3 here is CASSEASGSWDTDTQYF. CDR3 bases: TGTGCCAGCAGTGAAGCGTCCGGGAGTTGGGACACAGATACGCAGTATTTT.

The rearrangement uses TRBV19 and TRBJ1-2; 8 positions agree with TRBD1. In germline, CDR1 is LNHDA, CDR2 SQIVND (reference sequence). This CDR3 comprises 13 residues. With 9 bases clipped from V and 3 bases from J, the junction kept 6 bases outside the gene matches. CDR3: CASRQGPYYGYTF. CDR3 sequence (DNA): TGTGCCAGCCGACAGGGGCCGTACTATGGCTACACCTTC. The whole variable domain, remainder taken from reference TRBV19 and TRBJ1-2, is DGGITQSPKYLFRKEGQNVTLSCEQNLNHDAMYWYRQDPGQGLRLIYYSQIVNDFQKGDIAEGYSVSREKKESFPLTVTSAQKNPTAFYLCASRQGPYYGYTFGSGTRLTVV.

The chain uses TRBV10-3 and TRBJ2-1; D is undetermined. Germline CDR1 ENHRY, CDR2 SYGVKD. Deletions cut 3 bases from V and 6 bases from J, with 9 bases between. CDR3 length equals 13 residues. CDR3 protein: CAISDGALNEQFF. As DNA, the CDR3 is TGTGCCATCAGTGACGGAGCGCTCAATGAGCAGTTCTTC.